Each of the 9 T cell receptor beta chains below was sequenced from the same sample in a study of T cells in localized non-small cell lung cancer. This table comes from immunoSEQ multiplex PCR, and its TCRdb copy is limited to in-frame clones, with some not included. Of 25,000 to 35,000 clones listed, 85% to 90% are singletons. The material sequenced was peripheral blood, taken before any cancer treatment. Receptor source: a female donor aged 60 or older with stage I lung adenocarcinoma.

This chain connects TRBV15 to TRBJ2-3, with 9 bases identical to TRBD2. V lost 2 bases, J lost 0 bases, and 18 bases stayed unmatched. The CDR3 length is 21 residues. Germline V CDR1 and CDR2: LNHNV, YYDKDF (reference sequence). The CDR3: CATSRSPSGTFPASSTDTQYF. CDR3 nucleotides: TGTGCCACCAGCAGATCCCCTAGCGGGACTTTTCCGGCTTCTAGCACAGATACGCAGTATTTT.

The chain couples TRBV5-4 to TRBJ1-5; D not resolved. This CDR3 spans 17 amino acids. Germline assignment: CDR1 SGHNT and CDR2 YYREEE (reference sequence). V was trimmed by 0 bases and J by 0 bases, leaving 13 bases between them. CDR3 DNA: TGTGCCAGCAGCTTGGTTCGGGAAAGTTATAGCAATCAGCCCCAGCATTTT. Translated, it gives CASSLVRESYSNQPQHF.

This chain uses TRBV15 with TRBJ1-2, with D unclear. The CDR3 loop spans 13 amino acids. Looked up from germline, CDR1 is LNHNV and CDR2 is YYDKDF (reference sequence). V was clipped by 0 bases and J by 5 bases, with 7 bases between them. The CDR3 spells CATSRDIGYGYTF. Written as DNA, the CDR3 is TGTGCCACCAGCAGAGATATAGGGTATGGCTACACCTTC. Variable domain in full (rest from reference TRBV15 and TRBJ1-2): DAMVIQNPRYQVTQFGKPVTLSCSQTLNHNVMYWYQQKSSQAPKLLFHYYDKDFNNEADTPDNFQSRRPNTSFCFLDIRSPGLGDTAMYLCATSRDIGYGYTFGSGTRLTVV.

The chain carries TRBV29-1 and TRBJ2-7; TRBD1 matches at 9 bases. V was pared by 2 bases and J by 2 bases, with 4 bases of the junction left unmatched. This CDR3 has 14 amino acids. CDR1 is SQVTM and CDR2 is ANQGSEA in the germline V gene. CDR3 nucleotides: TGCAGCGTTGAATACCGACAGGGGGCCTACGAGCAGTACTTC. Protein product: CSVEYRQGAYEQYF.

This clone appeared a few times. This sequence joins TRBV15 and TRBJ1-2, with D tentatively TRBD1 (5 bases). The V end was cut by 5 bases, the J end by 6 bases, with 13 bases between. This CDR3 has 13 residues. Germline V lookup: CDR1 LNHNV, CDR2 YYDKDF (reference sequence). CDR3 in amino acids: CATSAGGLDGYTF. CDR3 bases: TGTGCCACCAGCGCGGGGGGGTTGGATGGCTACACCTTC.

As DNA, the CDR3 is TGTGCCAGCTCCCCTAACCCGGCGGGAGAAATCACAGATACGCAGTATTTT. Translation gives CASSPNPAGEITDTQYF. This chain connects TRBV18 to TRBJ2-3, with 7 bases fitting TRBD2. Per the germline V gene, CDR1 is KGHSH and CDR2 is LQKENI. The trim removed 6 bases at V and 2 bases at J, leaving 14 bases unmatched. This CDR3 has 17 amino acids.

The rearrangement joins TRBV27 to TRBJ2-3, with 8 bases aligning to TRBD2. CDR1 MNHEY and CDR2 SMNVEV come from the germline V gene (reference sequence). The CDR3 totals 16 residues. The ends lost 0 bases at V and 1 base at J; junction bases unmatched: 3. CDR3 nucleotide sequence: TGTGCCAGCAGTTTATCCCCGGGGGGGGGCACAGATACGCAGTATTTT. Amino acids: CASSLSPGGGTDTQYF.

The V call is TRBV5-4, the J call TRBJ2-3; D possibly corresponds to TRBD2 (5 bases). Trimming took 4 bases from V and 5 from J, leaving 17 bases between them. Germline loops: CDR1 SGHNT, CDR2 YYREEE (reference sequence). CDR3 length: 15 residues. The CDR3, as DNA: TGTGCCAGCAGCCCGCCCGGGCGGGTAGGAGATACGCAGTATTTT. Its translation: CASSPPGRVGDTQYF.

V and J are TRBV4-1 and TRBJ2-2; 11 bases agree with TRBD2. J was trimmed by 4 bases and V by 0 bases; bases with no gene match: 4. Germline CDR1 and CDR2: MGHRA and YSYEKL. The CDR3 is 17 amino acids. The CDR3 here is CASSQELAGAGTGELFF. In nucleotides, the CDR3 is TGCGCCAGCAGCCAAGAACTAGCGGGAGCGGGCACCGGGGAGCTGTTTTTT.